The 22 T cell receptor beta chains below come from one sample, sequenced in a study of technical replicates of blood from several donors. Repertoires were generated with immunoSEQ multiplex PCR, while TCRdb's copy carries only in-frame clones and drops some. The sample has 45,000 to 60,000 clones; 91% are singletons. The source material was PBMCs. These receptors originate from a human donor in good health. Some clones in this sample may be carry-over from other donors' samples.

The chain is built from TRBV5-6 and TRBJ1-1; TRBD1 is a possible D gene (6 bases). Germline V CDR1 and CDR2: SGHDT, YYEEEE. The V gene lost 5 bases and the J gene lost 0 bases, with 11 bases spanning the gap. CDR3 size: 14 residues. Written as DNA, the CDR3 is TGTGCCAGCAGTACACAGGGATTGAACACTGAAGCTTTCTTT. Amino acids: CASSTQGLNTEAFF.

This chain uses TRBV21-1 with TRBJ2-7; TRBD2 reflects the table's D call only, with no check against the DNA. TRBV21-1 is annotated as a pseudogene. The CDR3 totals 16 residues. The CDR3 region has the DNA TGTGCCAGCAGCATGAGACTAGCGGGAGGTGCCTACGAGCAGTACTTC. This codes for CASSMRLAGGAYEQYF.

This clone was observed a single time. The chain combines TRBV7-2 with TRBJ2-5; 11 bases agree with TRBD2. V lost 3 bases to trimming and J lost 6 bases; unmatched junction nucleotides: 9. The CDR3 consists of 16 residues. The germline V gene encodes CDR1 SGHTA and CDR2 FQGNSA. The DNA of the CDR3 is TGTGCCAGCAGCTTGACTAGCGGGGCCCGGCTTCAGACCCAGTACTTC. Translating gives CASSLTSGARLQTQYF.

The chain links TRBV5-4 to TRBJ2-3; 11 nucleotides align to TRBD2. V was pared by 4 bases and J by 5 bases, with 9 bases of the junction left unmatched. This CDR3 is built from 16 residues. The germline gives CDR1 SGHNT, CDR2 YYREEE (reference sequence). The CDR3 loop reads CASSRAASGGLDTQYF. The CDR3 region has the DNA TGTGCCAGCAGCAGGGCGGCTAGCGGGGGGTTAGATACGCAGTATTTT.

This clone was seen only a few times. The chain has TRBV7-8 and TRBJ1-6; D is possibly TRBD1 (5 bases). V was pared by 6 bases and J by 6 bases, with 18 bases between. The CDR3 spans 16 residues. Germline CDR1 reads SGHVS; CDR2 reads FQNEAQ. In DNA form, the CDR3 reads TGTGCCAGCAGGCAAGGTGGGGCTAATAGTAATTCACCCCTCCACTTT. Translation: CASRQGGANSNSPLHF.

Only one count was recorded for this clone. The V call is TRBV2, the J call TRBJ2-2; TRBD1 is a possible D gene (6 bases). Germline V gene sequence: CDR1 SNHLY, CDR2 FYNNEI. The V end was cut by 2 bases, the J end by 4 bases, with 11 bases between. The CDR3 is made up of 15 amino acids. The CDR3 DNA reads as TGTGCCAGCAGTGAATGGCAGGGGAGCACCGGGGAGCTGTTTTTT. Protein: CASSEWQGSTGELFF.

The chain recombines TRBV7-9 with TRBJ2-7; D call uncertain. The CDR3 spans 16 residues. CDR1 is SEHNR, CDR2 FQNEAQ, per germline (reference sequence). Trimming pared 5 bases from V and 0 bases from J, leaving 17 bases between. CDR3 nucleotides: TGTGCCAGCAGCCCACGAACCGGGTTGAGCTCCTACGAGCAGTACTTC. It yields the protein CASSPRTGLSSYEQYF.

V and J are TRBV14 and TRBJ1-2; 9 bases agree with TRBD1. Per germline, CDR1 SGHDN and CDR2 FVKESK. The CDR3 runs 15 residues. The V segment lost 4 bases and the J segment 2 bases; nucleotides outside the gene matches: 5. The CDR3 sequence: CASSPPGTGNYGYTF. The CDR3 region has the DNA TGTGCCAGCAGCCCCCCTGGGACAGGGAACTATGGCTACACCTTC.

The chain joins TRBV7-3 to TRBJ2-1; 12 positions agree with TRBD2. V shed 6 bases, J shed 6 bases, and the junction held 3 bases outside the gene matches. The CDR3 contains 14 residues. Germline V gene lookup returns CDR1 SGHTA and CDR2 FQGTGA. This CDR3 reads CASSRTSGANEQFF. The CDR3 coding sequence is TGTGCCAGCAGTCGGACTAGCGGGGCCAATGAGCAGTTCTTC.

This chain connects TRBV4-2 to TRBJ1-1, with no clear D. Germline V gives CDR1 LGHNA, CDR2 YNFKEQ. This CDR3 contains 14 residues. V lost 2 bases to trimming and J lost 4 bases, with 11 bases between them. In nucleotides, the CDR3 is TGTGCCAGCAGCCAAAACAGTATGGGCACTGAAGCTTTCTTT. Protein: CASSQNSMGTEAFF.

V gene TRBV27 combines with J gene TRBJ1-2; the D gene is possibly TRBD1 (6 bases). V gave up 5 bases and J gave up 4 bases, with 44 bases separating them. Germline loops: CDR1 MNHEY, CDR2 SMNVEV (reference sequence). The CDR3 runs to 24 residues. Here the CDR3 DNA reads TGTGCCAGCAGTAAAACTCTATGGACAGCACCTCTTCCTCCTCCGAGCCAAACCCTCTATGGCTACACCTTC. It is translated as CASSKTLWTAPLPPPSQTLYGYTF.

V usage is TRBV29-1 and J usage is TRBJ2-1; D is perhaps TRBD2 (5 bases). The germline V gene encodes CDR1 SQVTM and CDR2 ANQGSEA. Trimming took 6 bases from V and 8 from J, leaving 26 bases between them. CDR3 length: 16 residues. DNA for the CDR3: TGCAGCGTGGCCGAAGTGGAGGCCCATCGTGCGGATGAGCAGTTCTTC. This sequence encodes CSVAEVEAHRADEQFF.

This chain uses TRBV6-1 with TRBJ1-5; the D is unclear. Per germline, CDR1 MNHNS and CDR2 SASEGT. The length of the CDR3 is 15 residues. V was shortened by 3 bases and J by 0 bases, with 9 bases between the two germline ends. In nucleotides, the CDR3 is TGTGCCAGCAGTGAGGGCCATTATAGCAATCAGCCCCAGCATTTT. Its translation is CASSEGHYSNQPQHF.

The chain recombines TRBV7-8 with TRBJ2-5; 9 nucleotides line up with TRBD1. Germline loops: CDR1 SGHVS, CDR2 FQNEAQ. The CDR3 consists of 16 residues. With V trimmed by 4 bases and J by 4 bases, 10 bases remained unmatched. DNA for the CDR3: TGTGCCAGCAGCTCCTTTGGGACAGGGTCGGGAGAGACCCAGTACTTC. Its translation: CASSSFGTGSGETQYF. Complete variable domain (other parts from reference TRBV7-8 and TRBJ2-5): GAGVSQSPRYKVAKRGQDVALRCDPISGHVSLFWYQQALGQGPEFLTYFQNEAQLDKSGLPSDRFFAERPEGSVSTLKIQRTQQEDSAVYLCASSSFGTGSGETQYFGPGTRLLVL.

The chain has TRBV10-3 and TRBJ2-7; TRBD1 matches at 8 bases. The germline V gene encodes CDR1 ENHRY and CDR2 SYGVKD. The CDR3 extends over 13 amino acids. V shed 2 bases, J shed 6 bases, and the junction held 3 bases outside the gene matches. The CDR3 spells CAISEDRGSEQYF. The CDR3 nucleotides are TGTGCCATCAGTGAGGACAGGGGATCCGAGCAGTACTTC.

The V call is TRBV4-3, the J call TRBJ1-5; D not resolved. The CDR3 totals 14 residues. The germline gives CDR1 LGHNA, CDR2 YSLEER. V dropped 4 bases and J dropped 0 bases, with 7 bases sitting between them. The CDR3 DNA is TGCGCCAGCAGCCCCCTCCCTAGCAATCAGCCCCAGCATTTT. This codes for CASSPLPSNQPQHF.

The CDR3 loop reads CASSFGPGDQPQHF. The DNA for the CDR3 is TGTGCCAGCAGCTTCGGCCCGGGAGATCAGCCCCAGCATTTT. The V call is TRBV7-2, the J call TRBJ1-5; D gene ambiguous. The germline V gene has CDR1 SGHTA and CDR2 FQGNSA. Trimming cost V 3 bases and J 5 bases, with 11 bases left between them. The CDR3 sequence is 14 residues long.

About this clone: Given a much more abundant clone one base away, this may be a read error. Additional DNA sequences in this sample encode the identical CDR3. The J gene is TRBJ2-1, the V gene TRBV5-1, with 10 bases fitting TRBD2. The CDR3 length is 14 residues. With V trimmed by 4 bases and J by 4 bases, 2 bases remained unmatched. The germline CDR1 and CDR2 sequences are SGHRS and YFSETQ. CDR3 loop: CASSGSGGYNEQFF. The CDR3 coding sequence is TGCGCCAGCAGCGGTAGCGGGGGGTACAATGAGCAGTTCTTC.

This chain connects TRBV6-5 to TRBJ2-4; tentatively, D is TRBD2 (6 bases). This CDR3 region has 15 residues. Germline values: CDR1 MNHEY, CDR2 SVGAGI. Trimming pared 2 bases from V and 4 bases from J, leaving 12 bases between. In DNA form, the CDR3 reads TGTGCCAGCAGTTACGCCGGGACTGGTAAAAACATTCAGTACTTC. Translating gives CASSYAGTGKNIQYF.

The V and J genes are TRBV4-3 and TRBJ2-7; no reliable D call. Germline V gives CDR1 LGHNA, CDR2 YSLEER. V was shortened by 4 bases and J by 3 bases, with 13 bases between the two germline ends. The CDR3 has 14 residues. The CDR3 region has the DNA TGCGCCAGCAGCCCGAGCACCGGGTTCTACGAGCAGTACTTC. This translates into CASSPSTGFYEQYF.

The chain has TRBV5-5 and TRBJ2-7; 7 bases are shared with TRBD2. The V segment lost 4 bases and the J segment 1 base; nucleotides outside the gene matches: 11. The CDR3 is 16 amino acids. The V gene's germline CDR1 is SGHKS and CDR2 YYEKEE (reference sequence). CDR3 DNA sequence: TGTGCCAGCAGCGCCAGTGTAGCGGGCAGTTCCTACGAGCAGTACTTC. Protein: CASSASVAGSSYEQYF.

The rearrangement joins TRBV4-2 to TRBJ2-1, with 8 bases lining up with TRBD2. Losses at the gene ends were 2 bases for V and 3 bases for J; bases not matched to a gene: 6. Germline V gene sequence: CDR1 LGHNA, CDR2 YNFKEQ. The CDR3 consists of 16 residues. This chain's CDR3 is CASSQIIGTSYNEQFF. The DNA of the CDR3 is TGTGCCAGCAGCCAAATAATCGGGACTAGCTACAATGAGCAGTTCTTC.